This TCR beta chain was sequenced in a study of cytomegalovirus exposure and HLA in healthy donors. Use of 60 Vbeta and 13 Jbeta primers characterized the PCR. Profiling relied on immunoSEQ multiplex PCR, and the TCRdb table lists in-frame clones only, not all of them. The sample has fewer than 200,000 clones; around 83% are singletons. From germline, CDR1 is MNHEY and CDR2 SMNVEV (reference sequence). V dropped 0 bases and J dropped 3 bases, with 3 bases sitting between them. The CDR3 has 13 residues. This clone was observed a single time. This chain connects TRBV27 to TRBJ2-1, with unresolved D. The sequenced sample consisted of PBMCs. The TCR was taken from a man aged 35-49 years in good health and CMV-seropositive. The CDR3 DNA reads as TGTGCCAGCAGTTTATCACACTACAATGAGCAGTTCTTC. Its translation: CASSLSHYNEQFF.